A single sample is the source of the 2 T cell receptor beta chains below, sequenced in a study of blood T cell repertoires in COVID-19. Generated by immunoSEQ multiplex PCR, the TCRdb table keeps only in-frame clones and is missing some. The sample contains over 250,000 clones, roughly 85% of which appear only once. Sequencing was done on a sample of peripheral blood. These receptor sequences come from a man over 45 with active or convalescent COVID-19.

This clone has only a few counts. This sequence joins TRBV7-3 and TRBJ2-1; weak D call: TRBD2 (6 bases). The V gene lost 5 bases and the J gene lost 6 bases, with 17 bases spanning the gap. CDR1 SGHTA and CDR2 FQGTGA come from the germline V gene. This CDR3 is 15 amino acids long. DNA for the CDR3: TGTGCCAGCAGCACACTCCCGGGAGCAAGCAATGAGCAGTTCTTC. Protein sequence: CASSTLPGASNEQFF. The entire variable domain, with the rest obtained from reference TRBV7-3 and TRBJ2-1, is as follows: GAGVSQTPSNKVTEKGKYVELRCDPISGHTALYWYRQSLGQGPEFLIYFQGTGAADDSGLPNDRFFAVRPEGSVSTLKIQRTERGDSAVYLCASSTLPGASNEQFFGPGTRLTVL.

The chain joins TRBV19 to TRBJ1-1; TRBD1 matches 9 bases. The germline gives CDR1 LNHDA, CDR2 SQIVND (reference sequence). The CDR3 spans 15 residues. Trimming removed 4 bases from V and 4 bases from J; junction bases left unmatched: 7. CDR3 sequence: CASSNLGQGSTEAFF. Written as DNA, the CDR3 is TGTGCCAGTAGTAACCTCGGACAGGGGAGCACTGAAGCTTTCTTT.